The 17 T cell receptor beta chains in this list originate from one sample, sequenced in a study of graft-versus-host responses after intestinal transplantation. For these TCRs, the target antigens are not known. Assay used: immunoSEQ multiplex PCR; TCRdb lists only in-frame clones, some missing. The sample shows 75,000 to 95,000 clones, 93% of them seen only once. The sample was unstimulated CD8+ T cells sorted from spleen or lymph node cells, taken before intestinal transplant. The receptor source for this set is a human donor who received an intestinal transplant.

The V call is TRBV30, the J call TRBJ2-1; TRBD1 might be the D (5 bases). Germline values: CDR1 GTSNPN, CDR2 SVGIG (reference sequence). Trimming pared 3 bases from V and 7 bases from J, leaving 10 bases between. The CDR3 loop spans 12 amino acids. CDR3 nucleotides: TGTGCCTGGAGCCCAGACAGTAATGAGCAGTTCTTC. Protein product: CAWSPDSNEQFF.

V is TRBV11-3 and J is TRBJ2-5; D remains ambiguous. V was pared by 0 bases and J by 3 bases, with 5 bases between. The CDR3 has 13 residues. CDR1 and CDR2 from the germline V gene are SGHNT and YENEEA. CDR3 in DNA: TGTGCCAGCAGCTTAGAAACGGAAGAGACCCAGTACTTC. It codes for CASSLETEETQYF.

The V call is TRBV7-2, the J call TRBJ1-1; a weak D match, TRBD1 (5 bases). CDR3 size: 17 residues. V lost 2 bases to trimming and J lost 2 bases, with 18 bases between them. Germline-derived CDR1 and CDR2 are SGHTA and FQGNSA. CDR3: CASSLSIGSGINTEAFF. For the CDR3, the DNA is TGTGCCAGCAGCTTATCAATCGGGTCAGGGATTAACACTGAAGCTTTCTTT.

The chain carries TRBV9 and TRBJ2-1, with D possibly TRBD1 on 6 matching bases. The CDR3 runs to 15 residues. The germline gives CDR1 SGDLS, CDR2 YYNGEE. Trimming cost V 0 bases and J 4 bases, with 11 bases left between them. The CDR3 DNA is TGTGCCAGCAGCGTAGGTGGGGGCCGATACAATGAGCAGTTCTTC. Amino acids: CASSVGGGRYNEQFF.

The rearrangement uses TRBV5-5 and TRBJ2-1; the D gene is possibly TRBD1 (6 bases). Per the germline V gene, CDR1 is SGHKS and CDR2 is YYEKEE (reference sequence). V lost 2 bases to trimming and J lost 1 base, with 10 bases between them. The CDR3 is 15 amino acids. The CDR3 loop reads CASSFDRFSYNEQFF. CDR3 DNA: TGTGCCAGCAGCTTCGACAGGTTTTCCTACAATGAGCAGTTCTTC.

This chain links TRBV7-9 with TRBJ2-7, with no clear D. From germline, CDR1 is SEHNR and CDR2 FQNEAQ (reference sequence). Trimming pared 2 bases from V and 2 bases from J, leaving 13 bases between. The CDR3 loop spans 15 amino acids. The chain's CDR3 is CASSLYTERPYEQYF. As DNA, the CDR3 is TGTGCCAGCAGCTTATACACAGAGAGACCCTACGAGCAGTACTTC.

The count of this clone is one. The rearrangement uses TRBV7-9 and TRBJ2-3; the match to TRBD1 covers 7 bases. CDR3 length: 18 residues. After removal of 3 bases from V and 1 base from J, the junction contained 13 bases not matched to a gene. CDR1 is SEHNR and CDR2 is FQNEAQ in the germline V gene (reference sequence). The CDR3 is CASSFSSSRGHGTDTQYF. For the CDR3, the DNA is TGTGCCAGCAGCTTTTCTTCCTCTAGGGGGCATGGCACAGATACGCAGTATTTT.

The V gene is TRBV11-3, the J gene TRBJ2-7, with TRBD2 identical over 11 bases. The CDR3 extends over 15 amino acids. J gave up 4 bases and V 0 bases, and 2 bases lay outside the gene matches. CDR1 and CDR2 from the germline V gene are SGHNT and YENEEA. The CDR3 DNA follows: TGTGCCAGCAGCTTAGAGGGGACTAGCGGTTACGAGCAGTACTTC. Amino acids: CASSLEGTSGYEQYF.

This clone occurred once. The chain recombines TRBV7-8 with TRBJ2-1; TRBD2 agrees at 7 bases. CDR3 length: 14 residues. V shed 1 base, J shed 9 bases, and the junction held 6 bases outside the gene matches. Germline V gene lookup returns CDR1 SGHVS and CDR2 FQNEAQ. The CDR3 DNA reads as TGTGCCAGCAGCTTAGAGGGCGGGAGTATTGAGCAGTTCTTC. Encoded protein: CASSLEGGSIEQFF.

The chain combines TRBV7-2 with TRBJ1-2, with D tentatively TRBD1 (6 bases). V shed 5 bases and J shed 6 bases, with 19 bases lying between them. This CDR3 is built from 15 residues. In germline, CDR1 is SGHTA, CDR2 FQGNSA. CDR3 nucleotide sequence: TGTGCCAGCAGCCCGCCGTATACACAGGGCCATGGCTACACCTTC. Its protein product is CASSPPYTQGHGYTF.

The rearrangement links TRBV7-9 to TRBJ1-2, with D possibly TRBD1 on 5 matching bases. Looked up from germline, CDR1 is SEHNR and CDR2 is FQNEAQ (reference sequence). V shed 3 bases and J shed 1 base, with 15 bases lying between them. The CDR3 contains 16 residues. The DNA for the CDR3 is TGTGCCAGCAGCTTTTTAGAAGACAGCTATAACTATGGCTACACCTTC. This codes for CASSFLEDSYNYGYTF. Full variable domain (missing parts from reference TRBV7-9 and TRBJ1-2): DTGVSQNPRHKITKRGQNVTFRCDPISEHNRLYWYRQTLGQGPEFLTYFQNEAQLEKSRLLSDRFSAERPKGSFSTLEIQRTEQGDSAMYLCASSFLEDSYNYGYTFGSGTRLTVV.

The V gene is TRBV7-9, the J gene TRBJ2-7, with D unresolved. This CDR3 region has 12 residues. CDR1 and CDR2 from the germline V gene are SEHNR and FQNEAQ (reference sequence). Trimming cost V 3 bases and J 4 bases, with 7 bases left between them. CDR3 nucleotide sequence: TGTGCCAGCAGCTTCTTAAATTACGAGCAGTACTTC. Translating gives CASSFLNYEQYF.

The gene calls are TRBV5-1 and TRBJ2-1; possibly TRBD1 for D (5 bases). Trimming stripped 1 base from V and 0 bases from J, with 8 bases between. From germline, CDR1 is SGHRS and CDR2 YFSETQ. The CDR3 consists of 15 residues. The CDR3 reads CASSLRQGSYNEQFF. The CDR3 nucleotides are TGCGCCAGCAGCTTGAGGCAGGGCTCCTACAATGAGCAGTTCTTC.

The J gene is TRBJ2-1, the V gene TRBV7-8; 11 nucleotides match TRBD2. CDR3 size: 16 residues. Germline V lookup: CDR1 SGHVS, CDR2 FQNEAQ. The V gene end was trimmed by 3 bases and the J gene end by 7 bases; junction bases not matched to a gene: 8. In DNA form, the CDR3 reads TGTGCCAGCAGCTTCATAGCGGGGGGGCCGGCGAATGAGCAGTTCTTC. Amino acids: CASSFIAGGPANEQFF.

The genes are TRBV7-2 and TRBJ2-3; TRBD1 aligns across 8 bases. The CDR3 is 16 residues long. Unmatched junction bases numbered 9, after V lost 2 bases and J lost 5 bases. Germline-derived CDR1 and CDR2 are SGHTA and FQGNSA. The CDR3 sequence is CASSLILAGGVDTQYF. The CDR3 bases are TGTGCCAGCAGCTTAATTTTGGCAGGGGGCGTAGATACGCAGTATTTT.

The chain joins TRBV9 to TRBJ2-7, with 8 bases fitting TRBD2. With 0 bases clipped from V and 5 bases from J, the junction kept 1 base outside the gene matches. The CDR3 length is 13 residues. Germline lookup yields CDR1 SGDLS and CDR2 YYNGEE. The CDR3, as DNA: TGTGCCAGCAGCGTAGCGGGGGGGGACGAGCAGTACTTC. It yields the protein CASSVAGGDEQYF.

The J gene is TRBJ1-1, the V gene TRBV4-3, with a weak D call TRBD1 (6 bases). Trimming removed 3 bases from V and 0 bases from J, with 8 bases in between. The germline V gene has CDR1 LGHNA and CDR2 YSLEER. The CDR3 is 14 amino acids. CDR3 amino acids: CASSQTGVNTEAFF. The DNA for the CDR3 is TGCGCCAGCAGCCAGACAGGAGTGAACACTGAAGCTTTCTTT.